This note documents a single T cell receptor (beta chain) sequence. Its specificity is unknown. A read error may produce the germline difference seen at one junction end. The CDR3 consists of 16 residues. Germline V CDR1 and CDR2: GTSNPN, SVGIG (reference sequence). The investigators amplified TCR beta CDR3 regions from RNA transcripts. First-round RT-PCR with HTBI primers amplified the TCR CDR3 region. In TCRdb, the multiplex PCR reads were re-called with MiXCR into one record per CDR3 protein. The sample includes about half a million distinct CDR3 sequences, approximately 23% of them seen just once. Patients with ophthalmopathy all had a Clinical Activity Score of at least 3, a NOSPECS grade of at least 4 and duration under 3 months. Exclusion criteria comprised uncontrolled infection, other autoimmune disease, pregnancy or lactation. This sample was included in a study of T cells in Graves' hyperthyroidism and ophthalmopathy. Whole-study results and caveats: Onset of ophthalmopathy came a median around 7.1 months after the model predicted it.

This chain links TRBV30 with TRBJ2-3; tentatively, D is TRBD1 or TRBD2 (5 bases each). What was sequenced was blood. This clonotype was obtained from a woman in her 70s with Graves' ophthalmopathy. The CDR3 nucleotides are TGTGCCGGGAGTGCCGGACAAGCGGTGCCCACAGATACGCAGTATTTT. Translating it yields CAGSAGQAVPTDTQYF.